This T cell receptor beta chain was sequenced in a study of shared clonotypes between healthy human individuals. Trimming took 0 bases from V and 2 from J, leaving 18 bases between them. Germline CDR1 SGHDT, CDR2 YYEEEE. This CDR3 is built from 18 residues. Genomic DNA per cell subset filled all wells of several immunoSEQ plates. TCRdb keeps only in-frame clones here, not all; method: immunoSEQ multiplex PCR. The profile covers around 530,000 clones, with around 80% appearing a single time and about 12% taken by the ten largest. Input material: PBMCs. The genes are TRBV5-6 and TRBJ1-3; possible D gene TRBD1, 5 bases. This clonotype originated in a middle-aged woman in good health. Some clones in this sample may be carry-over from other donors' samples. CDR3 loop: CASSLDGQGMRTGNTIYF. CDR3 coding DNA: TGTGCCAGCAGCTTGGATGGTCAGGGAATGAGAACTGGAAACACCATATATTTT.